These T cell receptor beta chains were read from a single sample in a study of shared clonotypes between healthy human individuals. The method was immunoSEQ multiplex PCR; TCRdb's version includes in-frame clones alone and lacks a portion of them. Seen here are around 1.6 million clones, 95% to 99% observed once, and the top ten hold less than 0.55%. Sequencing was done on a sample of naive CD4+ T cells sorted from blood. Source of these receptors: a man under 40 in good health. Each CDR3 is given with its conserved first and last residue. D genes are given only for firm matches. Part of the rows lack a size; the others show once, few, many or a class for expanded clones.

TRBV7-6	.	TRBJ2-1	.	TGTGCCAGCAGCTTCTCGGCTAGCAATGAGCAGTTCTTC	CASSFSASNEQFF
TRBV19	.	TRBJ2-1	.	TGTGCCAGTAGTCCCGCTGGGTTCGCTGAGCAGTTCTTC	CASSPAGFAEQFF
TRBV5-1	.	TRBJ2-7	.	TGCGCCAGCAGCTTACGGTCTAGAGGGGACTACGAGCAGTACTTC	CASSLRSRGDYEQYF
TRBV10-2	.	TRBJ1-2	.	TGCGCCAGCAGTGAGGCCAACTATGGCTACACCTTC	CASSEANYGYTF
TRBV11-2	TRBD2	TRBJ2-7	.	TGTGCCAGCAGCCCCATCCAAAGGACTAGCGGGAGAACCTACGAGCAGTACTTC	CASSPIQRTSGRTYEQYF
TRBV7-2	.	TRBJ2-4	.	TGTGCCAGCAGCCAAGGGGGGCTAGACTCCCAAAAAAACATTCAGTACTTC	CASSQGGLDSQKNIQYF
TRBV9	.	TRBJ2-1	.	TGTGCCAGCAGCGTAACGCCGATTAAAGTCCCTTACAATGAGCAGTTCTTC	CASSVTPIKVPYNEQFF
TRBV5-1	.	TRBJ1-2	.	TGCGCCAGCAGCGAGGGACCGGGACACAACTATGGCTACACCTTC	CASSEGPGHNYGYTF
TRBV5-4	TRBD2	TRBJ2-1	.	TGTGCCAGCAGCATAGCGGGACCTAAATACAATGAGCAGTTCTTC	CASSIAGPKYNEQFF
TRBV5-1	.	TRBJ1-2	.	TGCGCCAGCAGCCGGAATCCCCATACTAACTATGGCTACACCTTC	CASSRNPHTNYGYTF
TRBV10-3	TRBD1	TRBJ2-1	.	TGTGCCATCAGTGAGGGACAGGGTTTAGTTAATGAGCAGTTCTTC	CAISEGQGLVNEQFF
TRBV11-2	.	TRBJ2-4	.	TGTGCCAGCAGCTTAGATCTCTCTGGACTCTTCGCCAAAAACATTCAGTACTTC	CASSLDLSGLFAKNIQYF
TRBV30	.	TRBJ1-2	.	TGTGCCTGGAGTGAGGATGGCGATGGCTACACCTTC	CAWSEDGDGYTF
TRBV28	.	TRBJ2-5	.	TGTGCCAGCAGCGGGATCCAAGAGACCCAGTACTTC	CASSGIQETQYF
TRBV10-1	.	TRBJ1-1	once	TGCGCCAGCAGTGAGGCTAGGGGGACTGAAGCTTTCTTT	CASSEARGTEAFF
TRBV10-1	TRBD2	TRBJ2-7	.	TGCGCCAGCAGTCCTAGCGGAATCTCCTACGAGCAGTACTTC	CASSPSGISYEQYF
TRBV5-1	TRBD1	TRBJ2-7	.	TGCGCCAGCAGCTTACGGACAGGCTACGAGCAGTACTTC	CASSLRTGYEQYF
TRBV6-5	.	TRBJ1-1	.	TGTGCCAGCAGTTACAAGGCCGGGGACACTGAAGCTTTCTTT	CASSYKAGDTEAFF
TRBV27	TRBD2	TRBJ2-1	.	TGTGCCAGCACTCCTGCCGGGCTAGCGGGAGGCAATGAGCAGTTCTTC	CASTPAGLAGGNEQFF
TRBV11-3	.	TRBJ2-5	.	TGTGCCAGCAGCCCCGGCCAGGGGGAGACCCAGTACTTC	CASSPGQGETQYF
TRBV5-1	.	TRBJ2-1	.	TGCGCCAGCAGCTTGGGCACTAGCCATTCCTACAATGAGCAGTTCTTC	CASSLGTSHSYNEQFF
TRBV5-1	TRBD1	TRBJ2-5	.	TGCGCCAGTTGGGGACAGGGCCAAGAGACCCAGTACTTC	CASWGQGQETQYF
TRBV5-1	TRBD1	TRBJ2-2	.	TGCGCCAGCAGCTTGTCCGGGACAGGGGCGAACACCGGGGAGCTGTTTTTT	CASSLSGTGANTGELFF
TRBV19	.	TRBJ2-7	once	TGTGCCAGTAGTAGAAAGGACTCGCGGCCCCGGGAGCAGTACTTC	CASSRKDSRPREQYF
TRBV7-8	.	TRBJ1-5	.	TGTGCCAGCAGCTTATATAGGGGAAATAGGCAGCCCCAGCATTTT	CASSLYRGNRQPQHF
TRBV11-2	.	TRBJ2-2	.	TGTGCCAGCAGCTTCGCCGCCGACGGCGCCGGGGAGCTGTTTTTT	CASSFAADGAGELFF
TRBV7-2	.	TRBJ1-4	.	TGTGCCAGCAGTTACTATGGGCTGATTAATGAAAAACTGTTTTTT	CASSYYGLINEKLFF
TRBV7-2	.	TRBJ1-1	.	TGTGCCAGCAGCTTCTTGCGCCTCGTGGGGGTAAACACTGAAGCTTTCTTT	CASSFLRLVGVNTEAFF
TRBV5-1	.	TRBJ2-1	.	TGCGCCAGCAGCTTGGATCGAACCGACATTAATGAGCAGTTCTTC	CASSLDRTDINEQFF
TRBV7-9	.	TRBJ1-2	.	TGTGCCAGCAGCTTAGACGGAGACGGCTACACCTTC	CASSLDGDGYTF
TRBV29-1	.	TRBJ1-2	.	TGCAGCGTTGCGGGCAGTTCTAACTATGGCTACACCTTC	CSVAGSSNYGYTF